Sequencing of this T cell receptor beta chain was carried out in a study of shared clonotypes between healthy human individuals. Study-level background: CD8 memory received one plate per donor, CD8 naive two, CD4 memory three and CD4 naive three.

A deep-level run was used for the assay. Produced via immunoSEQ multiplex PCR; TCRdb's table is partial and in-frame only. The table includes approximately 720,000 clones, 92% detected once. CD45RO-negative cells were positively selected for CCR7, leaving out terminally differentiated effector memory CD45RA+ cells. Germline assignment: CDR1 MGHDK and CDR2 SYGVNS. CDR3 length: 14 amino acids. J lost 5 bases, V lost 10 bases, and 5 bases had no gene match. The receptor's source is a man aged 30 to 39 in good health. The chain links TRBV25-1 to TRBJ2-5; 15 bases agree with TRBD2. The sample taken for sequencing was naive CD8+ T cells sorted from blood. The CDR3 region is CAIGLAGGLETQYF. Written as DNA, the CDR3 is TGTGCCATTGGACTAGCGGGAGGGCTGGAGACCCAGTACTTC. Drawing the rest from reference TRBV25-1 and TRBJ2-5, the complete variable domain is EADIYQTPRYLVIGTGKKITLECSQTMGHDKMYWYQQDPGMELHLIHYSYGVNSTEKGDLSSESTVSRIRTEHFPLTLESARPSHTSQYLCAIGLAGGLETQYFGPGTRLLVL.